The clone carrying this T cell receptor (beta chain) rates as medium-sized. Samples were taken several times over chemoradiotherapy. This entry comes from a study of chemoradiotherapy in HPV16-positive cancers. In germline, CDR1 is MNHNS, CDR2 SASEGT. The CDR3 is 15 residues long. V lost 3 bases, J lost 14 bases, and 12 bases stayed unmatched. Method: immunoSEQ multiplex PCR; TCRdb's copy keeps in-frame clones and lacks some. The sample holds 9,000 to 15,000 clones, 55% to 65% seen once. The chain is built from TRBV6-1 and TRBJ2-1; 11 positions agree with TRBD2. The receptor was derived from a human donor with HPV-associated anogenital cancer. Sampling was performed from a patient who underwent chemoradiotherapy. The CDR3 region is CASSEGLAGGGRKFF. CDR3 in DNA: TGTGCCAGCAGTGAGGGTCTAGCGGGGGGAGGGCGAAAGTTCTTC.